The rows below give T cell receptor beta chains drawn from one sample of a study of beta chain features in type 1 diabetes. Profiled with immunoSEQ multiplex PCR; TCRdb holds only in-frame clones, not every one. Of around 360,000 clones listed, 10% to 15% are singletons. The sample taken for sequencing was naive CD4+ T cells from blood. These receptor sequences come from a woman aged 18-35 years with type 1 diabetes. The conserved cysteine and the conserved F or W are not part of the CDR3 here.

>TRBV5-1
ASSFFQETQY
>TRBV25-1
ASRETGSGGNQPQH
>TRBV18
ASSLKRTGGNQPQH
>TRBV29-1
SVEDLGVRETQY
>TRBV19
ASSIEGGYT
>TRBV29-1
SVPEGGTDNTEAF
>TRBV27
ASSLQGSGGANVLT
>TRBV6-5
AAGGSNQPQH
>TRBV5-1
ASSLGQGPDTQY
>TRBV5-1
ASSPRQGSPYEQY
>TRBV27
ASSPRGYNEQF